This T cell receptor beta chain is drawn from a study of blood T cell repertoires in COVID-19. Study-wide context: T cells, B-cell-depleted T cells, or PBMCs supplied cDNA or gDNA.

Clones were read by immunoSEQ multiplex PCR, and TCRdb kept only the in-frame ones, dropping some. There are about 150,000 clones in the sample; nearly 80% occur only once, and roughly 1.7% lies in the top ten. This CDR3 comprises 16 residues. The germline gives CDR1 SSHAT, CDR2 FNYEAQ (reference sequence). The V gene lost 3 bases and the J gene lost 4 bases, with 16 bases spanning the gap. The rearrangement uses TRBV7-7 and TRBJ2-1; TRBD2 is a possible D gene (7 bases). The sequence derives from a man older than 75 with acute or convalescent COVID-19. The material sequenced was peripheral blood. Written as DNA, the CDR3 is TGTGCCAGCAGCTTCGGAGGGGGGGACGATTACAATGAGCAGTTCTTC. Translation: CASSFGGGDDYNEQFF.